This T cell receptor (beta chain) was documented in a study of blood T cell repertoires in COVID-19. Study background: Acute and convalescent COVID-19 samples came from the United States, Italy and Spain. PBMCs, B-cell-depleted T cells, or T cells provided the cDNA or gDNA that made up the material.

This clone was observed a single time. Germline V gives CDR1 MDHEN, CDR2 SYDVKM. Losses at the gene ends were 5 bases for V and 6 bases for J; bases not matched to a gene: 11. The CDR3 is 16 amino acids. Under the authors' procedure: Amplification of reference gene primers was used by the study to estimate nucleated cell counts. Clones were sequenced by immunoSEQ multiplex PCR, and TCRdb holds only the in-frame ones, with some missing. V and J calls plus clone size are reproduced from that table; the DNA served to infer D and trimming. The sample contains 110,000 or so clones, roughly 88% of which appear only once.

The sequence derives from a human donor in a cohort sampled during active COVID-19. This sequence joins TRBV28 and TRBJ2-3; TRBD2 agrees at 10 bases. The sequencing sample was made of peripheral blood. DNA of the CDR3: TGTGCCAGCAGTCACCTACCGGGACTAGCGAGGGATACGCAGTATTTT. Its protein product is CASSHLPGLARDTQYF. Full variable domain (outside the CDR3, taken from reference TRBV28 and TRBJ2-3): DVKVTQSSRYLVKRTGEKVFLECVQDMDHENMFWYRQDPGLGLRLIYFSYDVKMKEKGDIPEGYSVSREKKERFSLILESASTNQTSMYLCASSHLPGLARDTQYFGPGTRLTVL.